This is a list of T cell receptor beta chains from one sample in a study of cytomegalovirus exposure and HLA in healthy donors. Clones were sequenced by immunoSEQ multiplex PCR, and TCRdb holds only the in-frame ones, with some missing. Among 100,000 to 120,000 clones, around 77% were seen once, and the ten largest hold less than 6%. Sequencing input: PBMCs. These receptors originate from a woman aged 25 to 39 in good health and CMV-seropositive. Each CDR3 is given with its conserved first and last residue. The D gene is left open where the match is weak. Clone size is not always given. Where it is, it says once, few, many or a class for expanded clones.

TRBJ1-4 | TRBD1 | . | TRBV4-1 | CASSQAMGQGAGTNEKLFF | TGCGCCAGCAGCCAAGCGATGGGGCAGGGGGCCGGAACTAATGAAAAACTGTTTTTT
TRBJ1-1 | . | . | TRBV7-9 | CASSLVPTQNTEAFF | TGTGCCAGCAGCTTAGTGCCTACCCAGAACACTGAAGCTTTCTTT
TRBJ1-2 | . | . | TRBV6-1 | CASSEALGSGGYTF | TGTGCCAGCAGTGAAGCATTGGGGAGCGGTGGCTACACCTTC
TRBJ2-7 | . | few | TRBV4-1 | CASSQDTVGSAISYEQYF | TGCGCCAGCAGCCAAGATACCGTAGGGAGCGCCATCTCCTACGAGCAGTACTTC
TRBJ2-1 | . | few | TRBV15 | CATSREILVSNEQFF | TGTGCCACCAGCAGAGAAATACTAGTATCCAATGAGCAGTTCTTC
TRBJ2-7 | . | . | TRBV2 | CASSDPGLNYEQHF | TGTGCCAGCAGTGACCCAGGACTAAATTACGAGCAGCACTTC
TRBJ2-7 | TRBD2 | . | TRBV5-1 | CASSYAGGRTYEQYF | TGCGCCAGCAGCTATGCGGGAGGTAGGACCTACGAGCAGTACTTC
TRBJ2-7 | TRBD2 | . | TRBV5-8 | CASSPGLAGQYEQYF | TGTGCCAGCAGTCCAGGACTAGCGGGACAGTACGAGCAGTACTTC
TRBJ2-5 | . | . | TRBV5-1 | CASSFRQPLQETQYF | TGCGCCAGCAGCTTCAGGCAGCCCCTCCAAGAGACCCAGTACTTC
TRBJ2-7 | . | . | TRBV21-1 | CASSNYAVVEGEDEQYF | TGTGCCAGCAGCAATTACGCGGTTGTGGAGGGTGAAGACGAGCAGTACTTC
TRBJ2-5 | TRBD2 | . | TRBV14 | CASSQGFSGVETQYF | TGTGCCAGCAGCCAAGGTTTTAGCGGGGTAGAGACCCAGTACTTC
TRBJ2-7 | . | . | TRBV7-3 | CASSLQFGYEQYF | TGTGCCAGCAGCTTACAATTCGGGTACGAGCAGTACTTC
TRBJ1-1 | . | . | TRBV18 | CASSPPEGRTEAFF | TGTGCCAGCTCACCACCTGAGGGTCGCACTGAAGCTTTCTTT
TRBJ1-4 | . | . | TRBV5-6 | CASSLARGNEKLFF | TGTGCCAGCAGCTTGGCGCGGGGTAATGAAAAACTGTTTTTT
TRBJ2-2 | TRBD1 | . | TRBV25-1 | CASSEPGTGDTGELFF | TGTGCCAGCAGTGAGCCCGGGACAGGGGACACCGGGGAGCTGTTTTTT
TRBJ2-7 | . | few | TRBV19 | CASSIRGTAYEQYF | TGTGCCAGTAGTATCCGGGGGACAGCCTACGAGCAGTACTTC
TRBJ2-1 | TRBD2 | . | TRBV6-5 | CASRGGGAGGHEQFF | TGTGCCAGCAGAGGCGGGGGGGCGGGCGGGCATGAGCAGTTCTTC
TRBJ1-1 | . | . | TRBV2 | CASNRLNTEAFF | TGTGCCAGCAATCGGTTGAACACTGAAGCTTTCTTT
TRBJ1-1 | . | . | TRBV7-9 | CASSLEGDTEAFF | TGTGCCAGCAGCTTAGAGGGGGACACTGAAGCTTTCTTT
TRBJ2-3 | . | once | TRBV30 | CASSGGGTDTQYF | TGTGCCTCGTCTGGAGGGGGCACAGATACGCAGTATTTT
TRBJ1-6 | . | . | TRBV19 | CASSIVQYNSPLHF | TGTGCCAGTAGTATAGTGCAGTATAATTCACCCCTCCACTTT
TRBJ1-1 | . | . | TRBV4-1 | CASSAQQGNTEAFF | TGCGCCAGCAGCGCACAACAGGGGAACACTGAAGCTTTCTTT
TRBJ2-7 | TRBD2 | . | TRBV7-2 | CASSRTSGGYEQYF | TGTGCCAGCAGCCGGACTAGCGGGGGCTACGAGCAGTACTTC
TRBJ2-5 | . | . | TRBV5-1 | CASSLVPEETQYF | TGCGCCAGCAGCTTGGTGCCAGAAGAGACCCAGTACTTC
TRBJ2-3 | TRBD2 | once | TRBV28 | CASSLGRLAGVPTDTQYF | TGTGCCAGCAGCCTAGGGCGACTAGCGGGAGTACCGACAGATACGCAGTATTTT
TRBJ2-7 | . | . | TRBV7-3 | CASSSPYEQYF | TGTGCCAGCAGCTCTCCCTACGAGCAGTACTTC
TRBJ1-1 | TRBD1 | . | TRBV13 | CASSLPPGQEPTEAFF | TGTGCCAGCAGCTTACCTCCGGGACAGGAACCCACTGAAGCTTTCTTT
TRBJ2-2 | TRBD2 | . | TRBV2 | CASLQRAGVKTGELFF | TGTGCCAGCCTTCAACGAGCGGGAGTAAAAACCGGGGAGCTGTTTTTT
TRBJ1-1 | . | . | TRBV5-5 | CASGPREYTEAFF | TGTGCCAGCGGCCCTCGGGAGTACACTGAAGCTTTCTTT
TRBJ2-3 | TRBD2 | . | TRBV11-2 | CASSFGGRETDTQYF | TGTGCCAGCAGCTTTGGCGGGAGGGAAACAGATACGCAGTATTTT
TRBJ2-7 | TRBD2 | . | TRBV19 | CASSPGTSGTGEQYF | TGTGCCAGTAGTCCAGGGACTAGCGGGACGGGGGAGCAGTACTTC
TRBJ2-1 | . | . | TRBV6-4 | CASSNQDSQSSYNEQFF | TGTGCCAGCAGTAACCAGGACAGCCAGAGCTCCTACAATGAGCAGTTCTTC
TRBJ1-1 | TRBD1 | . | TRBV7-2 | CASSIRQGALSEAFF | TGTGCCAGCAGCATTCGACAGGGGGCCCTATCCGAAGCTTTCTTT
TRBJ1-2 | TRBD1 | . | TRBV28 | CASRLTGGGYGYTF | TGTGCCAGCAGATTAACAGGGGGCGGGTATGGCTACACCTTC
TRBJ1-2 | TRBD1 | . | TRBV5-6 | CASSLGDRVGYGYTF | TGTGCCAGCAGCTTGGGGGACAGGGTAGGGTATGGCTACACCTTC
TRBJ1-4 | . | . | TRBV9 | CASSGIQGPEKLFF | TGTGCCAGCAGCGGCATACAGGGTCCTGAAAAACTGTTTTTT
TRBJ1-2 | . | . | TRBV20-1 | CSAFWRDGYTF | TGCAGTGCTTTTTGGAGGGATGGCTACACCTTC
TRBJ1-4 | TRBD1 | . | TRBV4-1 | CASSYRQGVGEKLFF | TGCGCCAGCAGCTACCGACAGGGGGTTGGAGAAAAACTGTTTTTT
TRBJ2-5 | TRBD1 | . | TRBV5-1 | CASSLAGTGEETQYF | TGCGCCAGCAGCTTAGCCGGGACAGGGGAAGAGACCCAGTACTTC
TRBJ2-1 | TRBD2 | few | TRBV7-9 | CASSNPSGRAEDEQFF | TGTGCCAGCAGCAACCCCAGCGGGAGGGCCGAGGATGAGCAGTTCTTC
TRBJ1-2 | . | . | TRBV5-1 | CASSPSSGTSGYGYTF | TGCGCCAGCAGCCCAAGCTCGGGGACATCTGGTTATGGCTACACCTTC
TRBJ2-4 | . | once | TRBV14 | CASSRNRQGDIQYF | TGTGCCAGCAGCCGCAACAGACAAGGTGACATTCAGTACTTC
TRBJ1-1 | TRBD1 | . | TRBV28 | CASSLIQTGGNTEAFF | TGTGCCAGCAGTTTAATCCAAACAGGGGGCAACACTGAAGCTTTCTTT
TRBJ2-1 | TRBD2 | . | TRBV4-1 | CASSLPGGDRRLF | TGCGCCAGCAGCCTCCCCGGGGGGGACCGTCGGCTCTTC
TRBJ1-1 | TRBD1 | . | TRBV2 | CASSGDRVYTEAFF | TGTGCCAGCAGCGGGGACAGGGTTTACACTGAAGCTTTCTTT
TRBJ1-5 | TRBD1 | . | TRBV6-5 | CASRPQGAQPQHF | TGTGCCAGCAGGCCCCAGGGGGCTCAGCCCCAGCATTTT
TRBJ2-7 | . | . | TRBV6-1 | CASNPRQASYEQYF | TGTGCCAGCAACCCCCGACAGGCCTCCTACGAGCAGTACTTC
TRBJ2-7 | . | . | TRBV9 | CASSVSKDSPSYEQYF | TGTGCCAGCAGCGTAAGTAAGGACTCCCCCTCCTACGAGCAGTACTTC
TRBJ2-3 | . | few | TRBV5-8 | CASRRGGFTDTQYF | TGTGCCAGTCGGAGAGGAGGCTTCACAGATACGCAGTATTTT